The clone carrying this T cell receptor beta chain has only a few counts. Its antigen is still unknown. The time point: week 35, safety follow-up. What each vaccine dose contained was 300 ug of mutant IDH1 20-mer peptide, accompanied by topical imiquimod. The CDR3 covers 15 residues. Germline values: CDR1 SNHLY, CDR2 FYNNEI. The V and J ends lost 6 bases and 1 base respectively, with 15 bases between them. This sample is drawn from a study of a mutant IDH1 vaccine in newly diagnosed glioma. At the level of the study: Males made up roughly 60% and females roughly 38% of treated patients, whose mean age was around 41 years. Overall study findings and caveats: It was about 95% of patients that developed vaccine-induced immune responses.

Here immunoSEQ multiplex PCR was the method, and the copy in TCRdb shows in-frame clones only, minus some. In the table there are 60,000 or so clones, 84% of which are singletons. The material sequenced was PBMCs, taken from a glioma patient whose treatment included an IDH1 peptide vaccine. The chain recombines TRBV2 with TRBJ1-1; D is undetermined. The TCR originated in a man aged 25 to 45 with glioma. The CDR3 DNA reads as TGTGCCAGCAGAGCCCTTAGGACGGGGAACACTGAAGCTTTCTTT. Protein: CASRALRTGNTEAFF. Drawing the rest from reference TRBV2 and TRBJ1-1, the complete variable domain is EPEVTQTPSHQVTQMGQEVILRCVPISNHLYFYWYRQILGQKVEFLVSFYNNEISEKSEIFDDQFSVERPDGSNFTLKIRSTKLEDSAMYFCASRALRTGNTEAFFGQGTRLTVV.